Below are 12 T cell receptor beta chains sequenced from a single sample in a study of a mutant IDH1 vaccine in newly diagnosed glioma. Their specific antigens are unknown. Libraries were prepared by immunoSEQ multiplex PCR; TCRdb keeps only in-frame clonotypes and omits some of them. The sample lists 60,000 or so clones; 80% to 90% were seen once. Time point noted: week 35, safety follow-up. Topical imiquimod accompanied each vaccine dose, which consisted of 300 ug of mutant IDH1 20-mer peptide. This material consisted of PBMCs, taken from a glioma patient whose treatment included an IDH1 peptide vaccine. All receptors derive from a man between 25 and 39 years old with glioma.

The rearrangement joins TRBV13 to TRBJ2-7, with no clear D. The CDR3 length is 18 residues. Germline values: CDR1 PRHDT, CDR2 FYEKMQ (reference sequence). V gave up 5 bases and J gave up 2 bases, with 25 bases separating them. The CDR3 is CASSPLPKQLPFTYEQYF. Here the CDR3 DNA reads TGTGCCAGCAGCCCTCTTCCCAAACAGCTCCCGTTTACCTACGAGCAGTACTTC.

V gene TRBV5-4 combines with J gene TRBJ2-2; D is unresolved. The CDR3 consists of 20 residues. Per the germline V gene, CDR1 is SGHNT and CDR2 is YYREEE (reference sequence). V was shortened by 0 bases and J by 2 bases, with 23 bases between the two germline ends. Written as DNA, the CDR3 is TGTGCCAGCAGCTTGGCCTTAGGTTCTCTTCCCTTTGCAAACACCGGGGAGCTGTTTTTT. It yields the protein CASSLALGSLPFANTGELFF.

V and J are TRBV30 and TRBJ2-7; TRBD1 agrees at 9 bases. J was trimmed by 8 bases and V by 4 bases; bases with no gene match: 9. This CDR3 is built from 13 residues. Germline values: CDR1 GTSNPN, CDR2 SVGIG (reference sequence). CDR3 DNA sequence: TGTGCCTGGAATCGACAGGGGACAGGGAAGCAGTACTTC. It translates to CAWNRQGTGKQYF.

The chain combines TRBV19 with TRBJ1-6; 8 bases match TRBD1. The CDR3 spans 18 residues. Germline lookup yields CDR1 LNHDA and CDR2 SQIVND (reference sequence). V lost 4 bases to trimming and J lost 3 bases; unmatched junction nucleotides: 11. Here the CDR3 reads CASSKTRDRKNYNSPLHF. In nucleotides, the CDR3 is TGTGCCAGTAGTAAGACCCGGGACAGGAAAAACTATAATTCACCCCTCCACTTT.

This clone was picked up a small number of times. The V gene is TRBV19, the J gene TRBJ1-1; 7 positions agree with TRBD1. The CDR3 is 16 amino acids. Trimming at V came to 5 bases and at J to 0 bases, leaving 9 bases not matched to a gene. CDR1 LNHDA and CDR2 SQIVND come from the germline V gene (reference sequence). The CDR3: CASSLQPGTVNTEAFF. The CDR3 nucleotides read TGTGCCAGTAGTCTTCAACCCGGGACAGTGAACACTGAAGCTTTCTTT.

This chain links TRBV4-1 with TRBJ2-3; 12 bases match TRBD2. Trimming at V came to 7 bases and at J to 1 base, leaving 9 bases not matched to a gene. Germline V gives CDR1 MGHRA, CDR2 YSYEKL. This CDR3 has 17 amino acids. CDR3 nucleotide sequence: TGCGCCAGCACCCTGGCACTAGCGGGGGGAGGCACAGATACGCAGTATTTT. Its translation: CASTLALAGGGTDTQYF.

This clone was counted once. The chain recombines TRBV7-2 with TRBJ1-1; perhaps TRBD1 as D (6 bases). V lost 5 bases and J 0 bases, leaving 19 bases between the germline ends. The CDR3 runs 17 residues. Germline V lookup: CDR1 SGHTA, CDR2 FQGNSA. Here the CDR3 reads CASSQGGGGRLNTEAFF. DNA of the CDR3: TGTGCCAGCAGCCAGGGAGGGGGAGGGCGACTGAACACTGAAGCTTTCTTT.

With regard to this clone: Other DNA sequences in this specimen translate into the identical CDR3. The rearrangement links TRBV6-5 to TRBJ1-4, with D hard to call. Deletions cut 0 bases from V and 0 bases from J, with 5 bases between. This CDR3 comprises 15 residues. In germline, CDR1 is MNHEY, CDR2 SVGAGI. The CDR3 DNA sequence: TGTGCCAGCAGTTACTCTGGGGCAACTAATGAAAAACTGTTTTTT. Amino acids: CASSYSGATNEKLFF.

V gene TRBV9 combines with J gene TRBJ1-1, with D uncertain. The CDR3 has 15 amino acids. The germline V gene has CDR1 SGDLS and CDR2 YYNGEE. Trimming removed 0 bases at V and 3 bases at J, with 12 bases between. Here the CDR3 DNA reads TGTGCCAGCAGCGTAGCTGTGGTGCCGGACACTGAAGCTTTCTTT. Translation gives CASSVAVVPDTEAFF.

J is TRBJ2-1 and V is TRBV6-5; D tentatively reads TRBD1 or TRBD2 (6 bases each). Trimming left V 0 bases short and J 10 bases short, with 10 bases between. Germline V gene data show CDR1 as MNHEY and CDR2 as SVGAGI. The CDR3 consists of 13 residues. The CDR3 nucleotides read TGTGCCAGCAGTTACTCGAGGGGGGTAGAGCAGTTCTTC. This translates into CASSYSRGVEQFF.

The chain uses TRBV5-6 and TRBJ1-4, with 7 bases fitting TRBD1. CDR3 length: 17 amino acids. CDR1 SGHDT and CDR2 YYEEEE come from the germline V gene. Unmatched junction bases numbered 17, after V lost 4 bases and J lost 8 bases. As DNA, the CDR3 is TGTGCCAGCAGCGGGCGAGGGGGCAGCCAATTGGGAGAAAAACTGTTTTTT. Protein sequence: CASSGRGGSQLGEKLFF.

The rearrangement links TRBV25-1 to TRBJ1-4; D ambiguous. The V end was cut by 5 bases, the J end by 2 bases, with 15 bases between. The CDR3 totals 16 residues. Germline V lookup: CDR1 MGHDK, CDR2 SYGVNS. CDR3 coding DNA: TGTGCCAGCAGTCTAAAGAGGTTTTGGACTAATGAAAAACTGTTTTTT. Translated, it gives CASSLKRFWTNEKLFF.